This TCR beta chain emerged from a study of cytomegalovirus exposure and HLA in healthy donors. Primers for the PCR totalled 60 Vbeta and 13 Jbeta. Sequencing used immunoSEQ multiplex PCR; TCRdb keeps in-frame clones, though not all of them. This sample carries approximately 190,000 clones, roughly 74% of them seen once, and the ten largest clones take approximately 14%. Study-wide results and caveats: Reportedly, HLA-A and HLA-B alleles of most subjects were accurately predicted from TCR beta.

On this clone: Its target is not known.

What was sequenced was PBMCs. The origin of this receptor is a woman in her 30s in good health and CMV-seropositive.

CDR3 nucleotide sequence: TGTGCCAGCAGCTTTCCGGGGGAGGGAACAGATACGCAGTATTTT. Translated, it gives CASSFPGEGTDTQYF. J is TRBJ2-3 and V is TRBV7-2; 7 bases are shared with TRBD2. The CDR3 loop spans 15 amino acids. CDR1 is SGHTA and CDR2 is FQGNSA in the germline V gene. Losses at the gene ends were 3 bases for V and 3 bases for J; bases not matched to a gene: 6.